The 12 T cell receptor beta chains below were found in one sample sequenced in a study of T-cell reconstitution after alpha-beta-depleted transplantation in children. Construction of the TCRbeta library involved unique molecular identifiers. TCRdb fed the PCR reads into MiXCR, producing one record per CDR3 protein. The top ten hold 4% to 5% of the sample, which has about 610,000 distinct CDR3 sequences, roughly 10% seen once. This specimen consisted of PBMCs from the stem cell graft donor, obtained from the stem cell graft. All receptors derive from a human donor who donated a stem cell graft to a child with acute myeloid leukemia.

There are many counts of this clonotype. V gene TRBV9 combines with J gene TRBJ1-1; no firm D call. Trimming cost V 0 bases and J 6 bases, with 9 bases left between them. The CDR3 has 13 residues. Per germline, CDR1 SGDLS and CDR2 YYNGEE. This chain's CDR3 is CASSVVGSPEAFF. For the CDR3, the DNA is TGTGCCAGCAGCGTAGTAGGGTCCCCTGAAGCTTTCTTT. Using reference TRBV9 and TRBJ1-1 for the parts outside the CDR3, the full variable domain is DSGVTQTPKHLITATGQRVTLRCSPRSGDLSVYWYQQSLDQGLQFLIQYYNGEERAKGNILERFSAQQFPDLHSELNLSSLELGDSALYFCASSVVGSPEAFFGQGTRLTVV.

This clonotype was observed a handful of times. This chain uses TRBV20-1 with TRBJ2-1; 14 nucleotides agree with TRBD2. V lost 2 bases to trimming and J lost 8 bases; unmatched junction nucleotides: 5. Germline V gene lookup returns CDR1 DFQATT and CDR2 SNEGSKA (reference sequence). This CDR3 spans 15 amino acids. CDR3 DNA: TGCAGTGCTAGATCCGGGACTAGCGGGAGTTATGAGCAGTTCTTC. It yields the protein CSARSGTSGSYEQFF.

This clonotype was detected a few times. V is TRBV3-1 and J is TRBJ1-2, with D possibly being TRBD1 (6 bases). The germline CDR1 and CDR2 sequences are LGHDT and YNNKEL (reference sequence). Trimming left V 6 bases short and J 8 bases short, with 19 bases between. The CDR3 is 14 amino acids. Here the CDR3 reads CASSPGGRASGYTF. The CDR3, as DNA: TGTGCCAGCAGTCCCGGGGGCAGGGCGTCGGGCTACACCTTC.

The chain joins TRBV2 to TRBJ2-7, with D possibly TRBD1 on 6 matching bases. The CDR3 extends over 14 amino acids. The germline V gene encodes CDR1 SNHLY and CDR2 FYNNEI. Deletions cut 8 bases from V and 0 bases from J, with 14 bases between. CDR3 bases: TGTGCCAGCGCCGAATCGGACAGCTCCTACGAGCAGTACTTC. Protein product: CASAESDSSYEQYF.

This clonotype was recorded many times. The chain has TRBV6-1 and TRBJ2-7; 7 nucleotides agree with TRBD1. Trimming removed 5 bases from V and 1 base from J; junction bases left unmatched: 5. Germline loops: CDR1 MNHNS, CDR2 SASEGT. The CDR3 covers 14 residues. The CDR3 reads CASSPLTGSYEQYF. The CDR3 bases are TGTGCCAGCAGTCCACTGACAGGGTCCTACGAGCAGTACTTC.

This clonotype was seen repeatedly, ten times or more. The chain combines TRBV7-9 with TRBJ2-1; TRBD1 might be the D (5 bases). The length of the CDR3 is 16 residues. Trimming stripped 5 bases from V and 8 bases from J, with 22 bases between. Germline lookup yields CDR1 SEHNR and CDR2 FQNEAQ (reference sequence). As DNA, the CDR3 is TGTGCCAGCAGCCCAGGTGAAGGTCTCCTAGGGGATGAGCAGTTCTTC. Protein product: CASSPGEGLLGDEQFF.

This clonotype was seen repeatedly, ten times or more. The chain couples TRBV12-3 or TRBV12-4 to TRBJ2-7; 9 bases map to TRBD1. The J segment lost 6 bases and the V segment lost 3 bases, leaving 3 bases of the junction unmatched. This CDR3 has 13 amino acids. This chain's CDR3 is CASSLGTGTEQYF. The DNA for the CDR3 is TGTGCCAGCAGTTTGGGGACAGGGACCGAGCAGTACTTC.

This clonotype has a count of ten or more. This chain uses TRBV28 with TRBJ2-1; the match to TRBD2 covers 13 bases. The ends lost 6 bases at V and 8 bases at J; junction bases unmatched: 16. Germline lookup yields CDR1 MDHEN and CDR2 SYDVKM. The CDR3 contains 18 residues. CDR3 in amino acids: CASSPRQGLAGKLDEQFF. The CDR3 bases are TGTGCCAGCAGCCCGAGGCAGGGACTAGCGGGAAAGTTGGATGAGCAGTTCTTC.

This clonotype was counted at least ten times. The chain carries TRBV7-2 and TRBJ2-2, with 10 bases matching TRBD2. V was pared by 2 bases and J by 7 bases, with 7 bases of the junction left unmatched. Germline-derived CDR1 and CDR2 are SGHTA and FQGNSA. CDR3 length: 16 residues. The CDR3 reads CASSLRAGGPNGELFF. CDR3 in DNA: TGTGCCAGCAGCTTAAGAGCGGGAGGGCCCAACGGGGAGCTGTTTTTT.

This sequence joins TRBV28 and TRBJ2-2; 8 bases are a match to TRBD2. The CDR3 sequence is 16 residues long. After removal of 8 bases from V and 4 bases from J, the junction contained 12 bases not matched to a gene. The germline V gene has CDR1 MDHEN and CDR2 SYDVKM. The CDR3 is CASRVAGRASTGELFF. For the CDR3, the DNA is TGTGCCAGCCGAGTGGCCGGGAGGGCGAGCACCGGGGAGCTGTTTTTT.

This rearrangement joins TRBV12-3 or TRBV12-4 to TRBJ1-1; D unclear. CDR3 length: 14 amino acids. The ends were cut back, 3 bases at V and 7 bases at J, with 15 bases in the middle. Here the CDR3 DNA reads TGTGCCAGCAGTTTCATCCGTGAACATAATGAAGCTTTCTTT. Translation gives CASSFIREHNEAFF.

This chain joins TRBV9 and TRBJ2-3; 7 positions agree with TRBD2. V was clipped by 3 bases and J by 4 bases; unmatched bases: 8. This CDR3 contains 15 residues. From germline, CDR1 is SGDLS and CDR2 YYNGEE. Here the CDR3 reads CASSASTSDSDTQYF. The CDR3 DNA is TGTGCCAGCAGCGCGAGTACTAGCGATTCAGATACGCAGTATTTT.